These 14 T cell receptor beta chains were sequenced from one sample in a study of sequential checkpoint blockade in melanoma. Specified treatment: randomized to nivolumab then ipilimumab (arm A) or the reverse (arm B). Sequenced by immunoSEQ multiplex PCR; TCRdb stores in-frame clones only, minus some. The table lists under 20,000 clones, just under 75% of them singletons. This specimen was CD8+ T cells sorted from blood (inferred from file names), taken from a patient given nivolumab and ipilimumab in sequence. These receptors all stem from a human donor with melanoma.

J is TRBJ1-1 and V is TRBV9; 8 nucleotides match TRBD1. Trimming cost V 1 base and J 1 base; bases outside gene matches: 12. CDR1 SGDLS and CDR2 YYNGEE come from the germline V gene. This CDR3 has 18 amino acids. In nucleotides, the CDR3 is TGTGCCAGCAGCGTAATGGGAGGCAGGGGGCCGGCGAACACTGAAGCTTTCTTT. Protein product: CASSVMGGRGPANTEAFF.

This chain connects TRBV6-5 to TRBJ1-2; TRBD1 matches at 7 bases. This CDR3 comprises 14 residues. Germline V gene data show CDR1 as MNHEY and CDR2 as SVGAGI. The trim removed 6 bases at V and 8 bases at J, leaving 12 bases unmatched. The CDR3: CASSADRAIWGYTF. As DNA, the CDR3 is TGTGCCAGCAGCGCAGACAGGGCGATTTGGGGCTACACCTTC.

The J gene is TRBJ2-7, the V gene TRBV5-5; no reliable D call. This CDR3 comprises 12 residues. The V end lost 0 bases, the J end lost 7 bases, and 8 bases lay between the germline ends. In germline, CDR1 is SGHKS, CDR2 YYEKEE (reference sequence). The CDR3 reads CASSLVGREQYF. CDR3 nucleotides: TGTGCCAGCAGCTTGGTTGGGCGTGAGCAGTACTTC.

The chain has TRBV9 and TRBJ2-1; 9 bases are a match to TRBD1. CDR3 length: 13 residues. Losses at the gene ends were 3 bases for V and 6 bases for J; bases not matched to a gene: 1. Germline CDR1 reads SGDLS; CDR2 reads YYNGEE. The CDR3 DNA sequence: TGTGCCAGCAGCGAGACAGGGGGCAATGAGCAGTTCTTC. Its protein product is CASSETGGNEQFF.

The chain combines TRBV27 with TRBJ2-7; D perhaps matches TRBD1 (5 bases). The CDR3 is made up of 14 amino acids. CDR1 MNHEY and CDR2 SMNVEV come from the germline V gene (reference sequence). Trimming stripped 5 bases from V and 2 bases from J, with 13 bases between. CDR3 amino acids: CASSHQGSTYEQYF. Here the CDR3 DNA reads TGTGCCAGCAGTCACCAGGGTAGTACCTACGAGCAGTACTTC.

The chain couples TRBV7-3 to TRBJ2-2; 8 bases are shared with TRBD1. The trim removed 8 bases at V and 4 bases at J, leaving 6 bases unmatched. This CDR3 comprises 14 residues. CDR1 is SGHTA, CDR2 FQGTGA, per germline. The CDR3 loop reads CASLGTGRTGELFF. The CDR3 coding sequence is TGTGCCAGCTTGGGGACAGGACGCACCGGGGAGCTGTTTTTT.

The rearrangement links TRBV28 to TRBJ2-1, with 8 positions matching TRBD2. The germline CDR1 and CDR2 sequences are MDHEN and SYDVKM. V was pared by 8 bases and J by 3 bases, with 9 bases of the junction left unmatched. The CDR3 runs 15 residues. CDR3 coding DNA: TGTGCCAGCGGGGGGGGGCTAGCGGGCTACAATGAGCAGTTCTTC. Amino acid sequence: CASGGGLAGYNEQFF.

This clone was picked up a small number of times. The rearrangement links TRBV6-5 to TRBJ2-7; 8 bases agree with TRBD1. The CDR3 is 16 residues long. Losses at the gene ends were 2 bases for V and 1 base for J; bases not matched to a gene: 7. The V gene's germline CDR1 is MNHEY and CDR2 SVGAGI. CDR3 nucleotide sequence: TGTGCCAGCAGTTACCCCCGGGACAGGTCTTCCTACGAGCAGTACTTC. Its protein product is CASSYPRDRSSYEQYF.

This chain uses TRBV28 with TRBJ2-7; 7 bases line up with TRBD2. CDR3 length: 13 amino acids. V was clipped by 7 bases and J by 6 bases; unmatched bases: 9. Per germline, CDR1 MDHEN and CDR2 SYDVKM. The CDR3 loop reads CASKPLPGGEQYF. CDR3 nucleotide sequence: TGTGCCAGCAAGCCTTTGCCGGGGGGCGAGCAGTACTTC.

V and J are TRBV28 and TRBJ2-5; 10 bases are a match to TRBD1. The J call could be wrong; TRBJ2-7 is a better fit for the DNA end. The CDR3 runs 16 residues. Germline CDR1 and CDR2: MDHEN and SYDVKM. The CDR3 is CASSFSRDRGHYEQYF. CDR3 bases: TGTGCCAGCAGTTTCTCCCGGGACAGGGGACATTACGAGCAGTACTTC.

The V and J genes are TRBV11-2 and TRBJ2-3, with 15 bases aligning to TRBD2. The ends lost 4 bases at V and 6 bases at J; junction bases unmatched: 2. Germline CDR1 is SGHAT and CDR2 is FQNNGV. The CDR3 covers 15 residues. For the CDR3, the DNA is TGTGCCAGCAGCTCCGGACTAGCGGGAGGGGATACGCAGTATTTT. Amino acid sequence: CASSSGLAGGDTQYF.

The chain recombines TRBV6-1 with TRBJ1-2; the D gene is possibly TRBD1 (6 bases). Per germline, CDR1 MNHNS and CDR2 SASEGT. The length of the CDR3 is 15 residues. V lost 4 bases and J lost 0, with 12 bases in between. CDR3 in DNA: TGTGCCAGCAGTGCCCCCGGGACAACTAACTATGGCTACACCTTC. This encodes CASSAPGTTNYGYTF.

DNA of the CDR3: TGTGCCAGCAGCTTTGGGACAGGGACCTACGAGCAGTACTTC. This translates into CASSFGTGTYEQYF. The chain combines TRBV5-6 with TRBJ2-5; 9 nucleotides align to TRBD1. The assigned J gene may be wrong: the sequence end matches TRBJ2-7 better. Germline CDR1 reads SGHDT; CDR2 reads YYEEEE. The CDR3 is 14 residues long.

This clone was detected only a few times. This rearrangement joins TRBV21-1 to TRBJ1-5; the DNA was not compared with TRBD1, the D call given in the table. TRBV21-1 is a pseudogene locus. The CDR3 is 15 residues long. As DNA, the CDR3 is TGTGCCAGCAGGACAGGGGATCCTAGCAATCAGCCCCAGCATTTT. Translation: CASRTGDPSNQPQHF.